This TCR beta chain comes out of a study of PD-1 and CTLA-4 blockade in melanoma. Here immunoSEQ multiplex PCR was the method, and the copy in TCRdb shows in-frame clones only, minus some. The data contain tens of thousands of clones, 85% to 95% of them singletons. V shed 0 bases and J shed 0 bases, with 12 bases lying between them. Germline-derived CDR1 and CDR2 are SGHRS and YFSETQ. The CDR3 totals 16 residues. This sequence was found in a human donor with melanoma. The rearrangement links TRBV5-1 to TRBJ1-1, with D tentatively TRBD1 (5 bases). Sequenced material: CD8+ T cells from peripheral blood, taken from a patient given anti-PD-1 treatment. CDR3 loop: CASSLEGEGMNTEAFF. The CDR3 nucleotides are TGCGCCAGCAGCTTGGAAGGGGAGGGAATGAACACTGAAGCTTTCTTT.